The clone carrying this TCR beta chain was picked up a small number of times. The V segment lost 3 bases and the J segment 2 bases; nucleotides outside the gene matches: 3. Per germline, CDR1 LNHNV and CDR2 YYDKDF (reference sequence). The CDR3 has 14 amino acids. This specimen belongs to a study of cytomegalovirus exposure and HLA in healthy donors. The PCR was carried out with 60 Vbeta primers and 13 Jbeta primers. Method: immunoSEQ multiplex PCR; TCRdb's copy keeps in-frame clones and lacks some. The table shows about 130,000 clones, with roughly four fifths occurring only once. This TCR was sampled from a woman aged 55-69 years in good health and CMV-seronegative. The rearrangement uses TRBV15 and TRBJ1-2; 7 nucleotides agree with TRBD1. Sequences were obtained from PBMCs. CDR3 in amino acids: CATSSGTVNYGYTF. DNA of the CDR3: TGTGCCACCAGCAGCGGGACAGTCAACTATGGCTACACCTTC.